This T cell receptor (beta chain) was recorded in a study of T-cell memory formation after mild COVID-19. Study-wide background: There were largely donor-specific TCR clusters. Findings of the study overall: Later expanders leaned CD4+, whereas day 15 to 85 contracting clones were balanced CD4/CD8. The study detected some responding clones in pre-infection memory, suggesting cross-reactive memory joined.

There are a few counts of this clonotype. Antigen specificity is unknown. The germline V gene has CDR1 SGHTA and CDR2 FQGNSA. J lost 4 bases, V lost 6 bases, and 9 bases had no gene match. The CDR3 sequence is 14 residues long. cDNA libraries for TCR alpha and TCR beta, carrying sample barcodes and UMIs, came from 5'RACE with constant-segment primers. TCRdb reprocessed the 5' RACE reads with MiXCR, giving one entry per CDR3 protein. The sample has about 340,000 distinct CDR3 sequences, over 10% seen once. This sequence joins TRBV7-2 and TRBJ2-7, with 7 positions matching TRBD1. This clonotype was sampled from a young man who had mild COVID-19 (a few samples of this study predate the infection). Cell type and time point are not known. The sequenced material came from PBMCs or a T cell subset sorted from them (not recorded which). CDR3 sequence: CASRLGQQSYEQYF. CDR3 DNA sequence: TGTGCCAGCAGGTTGGGACAGCAATCTTACGAGCAGTACTTC.